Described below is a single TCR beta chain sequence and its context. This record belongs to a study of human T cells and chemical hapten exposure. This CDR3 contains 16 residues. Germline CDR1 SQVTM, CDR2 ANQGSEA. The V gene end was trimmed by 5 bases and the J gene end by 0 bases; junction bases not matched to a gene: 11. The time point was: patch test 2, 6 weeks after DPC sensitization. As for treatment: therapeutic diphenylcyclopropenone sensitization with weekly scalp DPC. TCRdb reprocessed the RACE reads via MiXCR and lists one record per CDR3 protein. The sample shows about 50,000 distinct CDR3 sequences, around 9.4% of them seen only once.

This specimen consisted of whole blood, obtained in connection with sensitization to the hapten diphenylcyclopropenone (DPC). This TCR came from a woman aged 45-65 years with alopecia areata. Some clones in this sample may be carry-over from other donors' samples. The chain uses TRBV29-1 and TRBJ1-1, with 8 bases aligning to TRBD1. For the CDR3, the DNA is TGCAGCGTTAAAAACTTGGGCAGGGGGCTGAACACTGAAGCTTTCTTT. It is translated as CSVKNLGRGLNTEAFF.